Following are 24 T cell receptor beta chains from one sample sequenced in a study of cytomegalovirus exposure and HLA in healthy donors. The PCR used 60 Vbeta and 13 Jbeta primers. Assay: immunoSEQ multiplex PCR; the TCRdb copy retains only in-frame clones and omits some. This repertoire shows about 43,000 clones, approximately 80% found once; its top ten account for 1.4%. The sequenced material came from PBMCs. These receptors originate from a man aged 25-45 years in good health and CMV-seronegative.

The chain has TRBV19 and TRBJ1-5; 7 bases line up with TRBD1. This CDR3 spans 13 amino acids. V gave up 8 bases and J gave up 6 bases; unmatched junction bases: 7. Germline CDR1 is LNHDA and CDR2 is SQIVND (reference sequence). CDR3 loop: CASWSGGLQPQHF. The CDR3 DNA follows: TGTGCCAGTTGGTCAGGGGGTCTTCAGCCCCAGCATTTT.

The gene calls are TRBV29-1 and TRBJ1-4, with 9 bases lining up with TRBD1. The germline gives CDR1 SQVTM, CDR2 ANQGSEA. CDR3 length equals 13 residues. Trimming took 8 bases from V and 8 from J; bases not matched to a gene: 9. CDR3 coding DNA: TGCAGCTGCGCCCGGGACAGGGACGAAAAACTGTTTTTT. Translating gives CSCARDRDEKLFF.

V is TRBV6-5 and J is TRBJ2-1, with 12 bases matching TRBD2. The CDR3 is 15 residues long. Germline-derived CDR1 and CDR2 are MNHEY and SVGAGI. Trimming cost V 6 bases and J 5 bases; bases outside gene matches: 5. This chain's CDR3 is CASRRTSGKHNEQFF. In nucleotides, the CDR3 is TGTGCCAGCAGGCGGACTAGCGGGAAACACAATGAGCAGTTCTTC.

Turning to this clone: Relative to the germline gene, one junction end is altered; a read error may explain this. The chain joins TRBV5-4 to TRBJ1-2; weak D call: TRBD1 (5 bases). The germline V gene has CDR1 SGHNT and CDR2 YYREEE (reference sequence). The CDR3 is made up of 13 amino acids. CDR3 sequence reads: CASRGIGAYSYTF. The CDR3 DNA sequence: TGTGCCAGCAGGGGTATAGGGGCCTATAGCTACACCTTC.

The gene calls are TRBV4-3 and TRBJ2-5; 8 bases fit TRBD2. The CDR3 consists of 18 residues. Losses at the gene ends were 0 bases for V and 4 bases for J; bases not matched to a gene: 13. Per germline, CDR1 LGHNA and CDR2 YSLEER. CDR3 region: CASSQEWGREGLGETQYF. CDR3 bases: TGCGCCAGCAGCCAAGAATGGGGACGGGAGGGCCTAGGAGAGACCCAGTACTTC.

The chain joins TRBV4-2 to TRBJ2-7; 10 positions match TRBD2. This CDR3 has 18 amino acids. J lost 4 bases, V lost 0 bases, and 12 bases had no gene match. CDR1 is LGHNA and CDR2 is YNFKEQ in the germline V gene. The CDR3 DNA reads TGTGCCAGCAGCCAAGATCGAAGAGCGGGAGGGTCGGGGTACGAGCAGTACTTC. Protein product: CASSQDRRAGGSGYEQYF.

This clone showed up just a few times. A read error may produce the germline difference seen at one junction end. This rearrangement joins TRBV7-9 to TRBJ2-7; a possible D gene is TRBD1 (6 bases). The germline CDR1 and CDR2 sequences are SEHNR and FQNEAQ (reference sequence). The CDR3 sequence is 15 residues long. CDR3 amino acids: CSSSLTRDTSYEQYF. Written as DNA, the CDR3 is TGTTCCAGCAGCCTCACCCGGGACACGTCCTACGAGCAGTACTTC.

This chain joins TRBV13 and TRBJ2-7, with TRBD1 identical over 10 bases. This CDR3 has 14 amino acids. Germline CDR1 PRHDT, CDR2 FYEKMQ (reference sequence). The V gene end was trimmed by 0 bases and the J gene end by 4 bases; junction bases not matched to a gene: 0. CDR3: CASSLGDRGYEQYF. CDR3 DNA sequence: TGTGCCAGCAGCTTAGGGGACAGGGGGTACGAGCAGTACTTC.

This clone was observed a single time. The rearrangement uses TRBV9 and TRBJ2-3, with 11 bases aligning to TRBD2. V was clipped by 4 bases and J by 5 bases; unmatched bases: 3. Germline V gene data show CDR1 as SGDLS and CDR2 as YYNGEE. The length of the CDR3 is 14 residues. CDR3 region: CASSKGLAEDTQYF. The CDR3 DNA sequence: TGTGCCAGCAGCAAGGGACTAGCGGAAGATACGCAGTATTTT. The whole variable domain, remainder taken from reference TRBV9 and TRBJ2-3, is DSGVTQTPKHLITATGQRVTLRCSPRSGDLSVYWYQQSLDQGLQFLIQYYNGEERAKGNILERFSAQQFPDLHSELNLSSLELGDSALYFCASSKGLAEDTQYFGPGTRLTVL.

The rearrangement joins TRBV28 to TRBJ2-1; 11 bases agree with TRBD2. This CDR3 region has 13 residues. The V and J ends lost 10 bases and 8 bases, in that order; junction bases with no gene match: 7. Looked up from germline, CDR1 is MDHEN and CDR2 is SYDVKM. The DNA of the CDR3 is TGTGCCACAGAACTAGCGGGAGTTTATGAGCAGTTCTTC. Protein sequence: CATELAGVYEQFF.

DNA of the CDR3: TGTGCCAGCAGCCCAGCTAGCGGGCCCTTTGAAGAGCAGTACTTC. It specifies CASSPASGPFEEQYF. The chain combines TRBV13 with TRBJ2-7; 8 bases map to TRBD2. After removal of 5 bases from V and 7 bases from J, the junction contained 13 bases not matched to a gene. The CDR3 consists of 15 residues. The V gene's germline CDR1 is PRHDT and CDR2 FYEKMQ (reference sequence).

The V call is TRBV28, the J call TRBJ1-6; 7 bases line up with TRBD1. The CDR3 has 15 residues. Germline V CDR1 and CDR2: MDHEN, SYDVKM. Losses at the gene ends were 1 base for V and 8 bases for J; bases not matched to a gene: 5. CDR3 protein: CASSLSGGMYSPLHF. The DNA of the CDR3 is TGTGCCAGCAGTTTATCAGGGGGTATGTATTCACCCCTCCACTTT. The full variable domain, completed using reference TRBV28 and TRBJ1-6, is DVKVTQSSRYLVKRTGEKVFLECVQDMDHENMFWYRQDPGLGLRLIYFSYDVKMKEKGDIPEGYSVSREKKERFSLILESASTNQTSMYLCASSLSGGMYSPLHFGNGTRLTVT.

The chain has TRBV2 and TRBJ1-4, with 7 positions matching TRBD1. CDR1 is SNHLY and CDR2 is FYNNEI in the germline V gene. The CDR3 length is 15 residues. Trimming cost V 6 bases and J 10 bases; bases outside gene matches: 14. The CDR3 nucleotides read TGTGCCAGCAGAGATCCGACAGGGCTGAGACTAAAACTGTTTTTT. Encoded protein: CASRDPTGLRLKLFF.

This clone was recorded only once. CDR3 loop: CASSNHRQGAPYEQYF. Here the CDR3 DNA reads TGTGCCAGTAGTAACCATCGACAGGGGGCCCCCTACGAGCAGTACTTC. The rearrangement uses TRBV19 and TRBJ2-7, with 10 bases matching TRBD1. CDR1 and CDR2 (germline): LNHDA, SQIVND (reference sequence). There are 16 residues in the CDR3. Trimming at V came to 4 bases and at J to 2 bases, leaving 8 bases not matched to a gene.

The CDR3 is CASRGGLAGMAETQYF. CDR3 DNA sequence: TGCGCCAGCAGAGGGGGACTAGCGGGTATGGCGGAGACCCAGTACTTC. The chain is built from TRBV5-1 and TRBJ2-5; TRBD2 aligns across 12 bases. Germline values: CDR1 SGHRS, CDR2 YFSETQ. The CDR3 has 16 residues. The trim removed 5 bases at V and 5 bases at J, leaving 10 bases unmatched.

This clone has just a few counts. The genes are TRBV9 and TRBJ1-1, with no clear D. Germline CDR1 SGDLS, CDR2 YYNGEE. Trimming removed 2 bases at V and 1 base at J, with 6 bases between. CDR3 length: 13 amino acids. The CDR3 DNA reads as TGTGCCAGCAGCGTCTTAGAGAACACTGAAGCTTTCTTT. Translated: CASSVLENTEAFF.

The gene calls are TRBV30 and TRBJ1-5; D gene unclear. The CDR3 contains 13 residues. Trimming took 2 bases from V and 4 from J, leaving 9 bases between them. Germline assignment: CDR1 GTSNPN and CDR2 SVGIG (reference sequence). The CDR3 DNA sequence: TGTGCCTGGAGTTTTCCGAGGAATCAGCCCCAGCATTTT. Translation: CAWSFPRNQPQHF.

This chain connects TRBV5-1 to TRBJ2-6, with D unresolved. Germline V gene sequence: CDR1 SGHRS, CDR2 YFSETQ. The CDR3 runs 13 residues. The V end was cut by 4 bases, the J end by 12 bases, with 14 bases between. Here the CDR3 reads CASSVGLGTVLTF. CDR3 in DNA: TGCGCCAGCAGCGTGGGCCTAGGTACCGTCCTGACTTTC.

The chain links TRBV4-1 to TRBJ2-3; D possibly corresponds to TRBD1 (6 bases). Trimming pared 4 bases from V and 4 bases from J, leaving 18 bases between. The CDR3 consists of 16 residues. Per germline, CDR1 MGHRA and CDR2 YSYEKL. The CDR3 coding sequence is TGCGCCAGCAGCCTTCAGTCAGGGGCTGGCGCAGATACGCAGTATTTT. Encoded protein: CASSLQSGAGADTQYF.

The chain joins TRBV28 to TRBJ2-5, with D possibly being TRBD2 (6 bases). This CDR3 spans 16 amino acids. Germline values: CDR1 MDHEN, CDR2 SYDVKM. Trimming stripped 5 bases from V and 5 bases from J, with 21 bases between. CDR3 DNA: TGTGCCAGCAGTCTTTTTCCCGGGACGGAGGGGGAGACCCAGTACTTC. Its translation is CASSLFPGTEGETQYF.

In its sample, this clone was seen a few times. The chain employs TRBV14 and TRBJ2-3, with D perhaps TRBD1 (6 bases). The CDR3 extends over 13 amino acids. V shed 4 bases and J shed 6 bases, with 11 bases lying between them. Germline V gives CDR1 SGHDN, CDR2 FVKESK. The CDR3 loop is CASSPTGPDTQYF. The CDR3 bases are TGTGCCAGCAGCCCGACAGGCCCGGATACGCAGTATTTT.

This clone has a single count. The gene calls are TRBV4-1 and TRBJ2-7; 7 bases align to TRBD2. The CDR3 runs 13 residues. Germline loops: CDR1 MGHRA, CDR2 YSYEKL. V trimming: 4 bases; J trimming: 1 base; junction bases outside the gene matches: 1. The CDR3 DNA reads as TGCGCCAGCAGCCCCGGGGGGTCCTACGAGCAGTACTTC. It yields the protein CASSPGGSYEQYF.

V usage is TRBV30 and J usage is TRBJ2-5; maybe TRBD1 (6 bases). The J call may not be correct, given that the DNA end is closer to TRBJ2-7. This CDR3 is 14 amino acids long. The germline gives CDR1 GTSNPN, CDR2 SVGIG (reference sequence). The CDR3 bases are TGTGCCTGGAGTGTAAGACAGGCGAAGTACGAGCAGTACTTC. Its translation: CAWSVRQAKYEQYF.

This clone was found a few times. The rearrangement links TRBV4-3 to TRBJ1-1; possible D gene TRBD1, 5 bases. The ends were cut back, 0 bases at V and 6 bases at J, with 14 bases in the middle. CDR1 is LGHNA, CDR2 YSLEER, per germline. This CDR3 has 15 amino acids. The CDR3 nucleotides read TGCGCCAGCAGCCAAGATCTGCGGGGGACCCCTGAAGCTTTCTTT. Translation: CASSQDLRGTPEAFF.